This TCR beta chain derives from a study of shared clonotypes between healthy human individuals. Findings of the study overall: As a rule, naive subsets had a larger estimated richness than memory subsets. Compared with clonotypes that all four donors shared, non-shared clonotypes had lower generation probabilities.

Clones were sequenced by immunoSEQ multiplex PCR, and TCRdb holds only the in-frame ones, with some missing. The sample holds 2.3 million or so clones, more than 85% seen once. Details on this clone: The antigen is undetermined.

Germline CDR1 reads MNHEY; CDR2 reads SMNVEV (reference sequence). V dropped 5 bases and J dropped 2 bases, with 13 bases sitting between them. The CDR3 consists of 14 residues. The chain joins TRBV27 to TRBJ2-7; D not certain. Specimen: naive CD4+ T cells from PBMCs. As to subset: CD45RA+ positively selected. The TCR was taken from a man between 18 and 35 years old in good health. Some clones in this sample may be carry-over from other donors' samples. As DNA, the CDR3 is TGTGCCAGCAGTACCCCCGGGCCCGCCTACGAGCAGTACTTC. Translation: CASSTPGPAYEQYF.